This TCR beta chain was recovered during a study of identical twins. This clonotype was seen a handful of times. Germline values: CDR1 DFQATT, CDR2 SNEGSKA (reference sequence). Deletions cut 4 bases from V and 0 bases from J, with 19 bases between. The CDR3 totals 17 residues. TCRdb itself ran the 5' RACE reads through MiXCR, one entry per CDR3 protein. The profile shows roughly 750,000 distinct CDR3 sequences, less than 25% of them singletons. Another study also made use of these data, one on T cells expressing NK-cell markers.

This chain connects TRBV20-1 to TRBJ2-1; D is perhaps TRBD2 (6 bases). The material sequenced was PBMCs. This TCR came from a woman between 18 and 30 years old in good health. The CDR3 spells CSANTGAFWSSYNEQFF. Written as DNA, the CDR3 is TGCAGTGCTAACACGGGAGCCTTCTGGAGCTCCTACAATGAGCAGTTCTTC.